The present T cell receptor (beta chain) was sequenced within a study of shared clonotypes between healthy human individuals. General study results and limits: Sampling covered blood only; tissue repertoires likely differ.

This CDR3 has 14 amino acids. Germline lookup yields CDR1 SGHVS and CDR2 FNYEAQ. V dropped 3 bases and J dropped 5; count of bases not matched to a gene: 7. An assay was performed, and its level was deep. Around 32,000 T cell genomes (300 ng DNA) went into each PBMC replicate. Generated by immunoSEQ multiplex PCR, the TCRdb table keeps only in-frame clones and is missing some. The sample yields under 600,000 clones, roughly 79% seen once. Note on this clone: Its matching antigen is unknown.

The sequencing input was PBMCs. This receptor was taken from a woman in her forties in good health. Some clones in this sample may be carry-over from other donors' samples. V and J are TRBV7-6 and TRBJ2-7; 7 positions agree with TRBD2. The CDR3 reads CASSFFASGDEQYF. As DNA, the CDR3 is TGTGCCAGCAGCTTCTTCGCTAGCGGCGACGAGCAGTACTTC.